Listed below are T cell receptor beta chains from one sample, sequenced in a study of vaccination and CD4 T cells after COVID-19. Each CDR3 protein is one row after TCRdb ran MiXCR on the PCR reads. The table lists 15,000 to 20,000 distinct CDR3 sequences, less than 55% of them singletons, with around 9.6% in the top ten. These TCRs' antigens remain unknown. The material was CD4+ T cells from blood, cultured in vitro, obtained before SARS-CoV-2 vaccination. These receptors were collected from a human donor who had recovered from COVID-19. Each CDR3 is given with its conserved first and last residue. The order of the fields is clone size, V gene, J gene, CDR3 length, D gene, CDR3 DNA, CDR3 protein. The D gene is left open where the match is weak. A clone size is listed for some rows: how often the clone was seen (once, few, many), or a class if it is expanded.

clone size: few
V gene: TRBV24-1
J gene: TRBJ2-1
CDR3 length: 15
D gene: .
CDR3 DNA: TGTGCCACCAGTGATCCTAGCGAAACCTACAATGAGCAGTTCTTC
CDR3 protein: CATSDPSETYNEQFF

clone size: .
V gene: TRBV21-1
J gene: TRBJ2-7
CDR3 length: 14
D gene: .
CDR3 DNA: TGTGCCAGCAGCGCCTGGGGGGCCGTGGACGAGCAGTACTTC
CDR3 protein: CASSAWGAVDEQYF

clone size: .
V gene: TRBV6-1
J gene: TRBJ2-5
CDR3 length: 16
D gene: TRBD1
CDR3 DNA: TGTGCCAGCAGTGGACGGACAGGGGTGGGCCAAGAGACCCAGTACTTC
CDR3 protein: CASSGRTGVGQETQYF

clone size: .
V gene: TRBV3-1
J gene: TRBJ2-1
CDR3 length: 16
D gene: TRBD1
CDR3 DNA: TGTGCCAGCAGCCAAGATGTGCCAGGGGGTTACAATGAGCAGTTCTTC
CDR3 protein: CASSQDVPGGYNEQFF

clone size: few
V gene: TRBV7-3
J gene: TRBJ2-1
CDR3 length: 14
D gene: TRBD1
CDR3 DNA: TGTGCCAGCAGCTTAACGGGACAGCCTCCTGAGCAGTTCTTC
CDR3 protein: CASSLTGQPPEQFF

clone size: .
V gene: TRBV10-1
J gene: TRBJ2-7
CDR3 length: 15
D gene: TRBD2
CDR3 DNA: TGCGCCAGCAGTGATTCTAGCGGGGCTAACTACGAGCAGTACTTC
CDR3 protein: CASSDSSGANYEQYF

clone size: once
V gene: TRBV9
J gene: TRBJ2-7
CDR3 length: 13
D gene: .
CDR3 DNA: TGTGCCAGCAGCTTCCGGGACCACAACGAGCAGTACTTC
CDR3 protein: CASSFRDHNEQYF

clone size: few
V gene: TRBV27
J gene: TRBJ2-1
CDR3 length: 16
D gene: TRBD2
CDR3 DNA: TGTGCCAGCAACTCCCGAGGACTAGGCCCCTACAATGAGCAGTTCTTC
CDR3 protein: CASNSRGLGPYNEQFF

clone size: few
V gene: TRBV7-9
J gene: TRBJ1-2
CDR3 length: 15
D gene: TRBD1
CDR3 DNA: TGTGCCTCCGGGGGGGACAGGGGGATCAGTGGAGGCTACACCTTC
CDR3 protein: CASGGDRGISGGYTF

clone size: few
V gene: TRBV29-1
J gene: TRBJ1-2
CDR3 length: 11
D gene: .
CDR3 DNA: TGCAGCTTCCACCAGGGAGGAGGCTACACCTTC
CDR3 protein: CSFHQGGGYTF

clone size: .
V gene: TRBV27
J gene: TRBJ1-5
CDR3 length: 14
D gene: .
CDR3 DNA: TGTGCCAGCAGTTTATTGGCTCGGGGGGCACCCCAGCATTTT
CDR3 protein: CASSLLARGAPQHF

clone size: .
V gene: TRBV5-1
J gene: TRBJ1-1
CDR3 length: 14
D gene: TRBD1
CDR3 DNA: TGCGCCAGCAGCTTGGGACAGGGGTCGACTGAAGCTTTCTTT
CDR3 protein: CASSLGQGSTEAFF

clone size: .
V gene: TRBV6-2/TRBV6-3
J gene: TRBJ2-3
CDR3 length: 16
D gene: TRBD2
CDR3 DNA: TGTGCCAGCAGCCTACTGACTAGCGGTCCCCAAGGTACGCAGTATTTT
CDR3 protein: CASSLLTSGPQGTQYF

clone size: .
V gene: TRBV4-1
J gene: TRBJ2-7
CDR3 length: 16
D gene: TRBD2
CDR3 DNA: TGCGCCAGCAGCCAAGGCACGCTAGCGGGAGGGCACGAGCAGTACTTC
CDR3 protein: CASSQGTLAGGHEQYF

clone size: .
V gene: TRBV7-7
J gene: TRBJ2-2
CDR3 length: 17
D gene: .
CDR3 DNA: TGTGCTAGCAGCTTATCAAGTGGAGGGTTGGACACCGGGGAGCTGTTTTTT
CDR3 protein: CASSLSSGGLDTGELFF

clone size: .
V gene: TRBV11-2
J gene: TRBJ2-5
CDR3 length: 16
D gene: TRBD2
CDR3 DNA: TGTGCCAGCAGCTTAGTCGTGGGAGGGGAGTGGGAGACCCAGTACTTC
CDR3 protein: CASSLVVGGEWETQYF

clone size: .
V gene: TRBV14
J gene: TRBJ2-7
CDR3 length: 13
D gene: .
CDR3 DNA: TGTGCCAGCAGCCAAGACGCGGCCTCGGAGCAGTACTTC
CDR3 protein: CASSQDAASEQYF

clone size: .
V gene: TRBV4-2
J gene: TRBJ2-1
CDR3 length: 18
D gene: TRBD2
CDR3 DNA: TGTGCCAGCAGCCAAGATTCGCTAGCGGGAGGGGGAAACAATGAGCAGTTCTTC
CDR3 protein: CASSQDSLAGGGNNEQFF

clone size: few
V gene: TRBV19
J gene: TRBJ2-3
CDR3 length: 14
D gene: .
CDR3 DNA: TGTGCCAGTAGCCCGACTTCTAGCACAGATACGCAGTATTTT
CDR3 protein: CASSPTSSTDTQYF

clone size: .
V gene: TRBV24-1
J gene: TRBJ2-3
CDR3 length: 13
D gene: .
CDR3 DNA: TGTGCCACCAGTGATTTCCTGTCACGTACGCAGTATTTT
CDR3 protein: CATSDFLSRTQYF

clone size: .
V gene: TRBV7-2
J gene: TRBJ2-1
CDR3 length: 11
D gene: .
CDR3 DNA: TGTGCCAGCAGCTTCAAAAATGAGCAGTTCTTC
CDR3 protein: CASSFKNEQFF

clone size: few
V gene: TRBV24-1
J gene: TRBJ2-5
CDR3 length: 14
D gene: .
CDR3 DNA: TGTGCCACCAGTGATCTCGCAGGAACAGAGACCCAGTACTTC
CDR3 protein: CATSDLAGTETQYF

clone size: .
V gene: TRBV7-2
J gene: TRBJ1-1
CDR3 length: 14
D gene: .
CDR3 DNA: TGTGCCAGCAGCTCTCAGAGCGGGGACACTGAAGCTTTCTTT
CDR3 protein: CASSSQSGDTEAFF

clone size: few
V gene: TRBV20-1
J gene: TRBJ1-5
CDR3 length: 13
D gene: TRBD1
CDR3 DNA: TGCAGTGCGCAAGGGACAGGTAATCAGCCCCAGCATTTT
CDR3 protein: CSAQGTGNQPQHF

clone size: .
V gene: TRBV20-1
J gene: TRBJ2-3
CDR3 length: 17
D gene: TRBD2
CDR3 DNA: TGCAGTGCAAAGACTAGCGGGTGGGAGGGGCACACAGATACGCAGTATTTT
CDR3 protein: CSAKTSGWEGHTDTQYF

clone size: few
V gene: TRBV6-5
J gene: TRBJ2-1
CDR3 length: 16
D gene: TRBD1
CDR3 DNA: TGTGCCAGCAGTTACTCCGGGACAGGGCCTCTCAATGAGCAGTTCTTC
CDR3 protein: CASSYSGTGPLNEQFF

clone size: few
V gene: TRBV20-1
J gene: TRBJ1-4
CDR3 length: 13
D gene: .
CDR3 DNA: TGCAGTGCTAACCGCCCCGCAGGGGAAAAACTGTTTTTT
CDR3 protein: CSANRPAGEKLFF

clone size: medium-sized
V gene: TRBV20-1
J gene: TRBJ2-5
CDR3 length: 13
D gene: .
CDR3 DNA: TGCAGTGCGACCAGGGGGGGACAAGAGACCCAGTACTTC
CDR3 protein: CSATRGGQETQYF

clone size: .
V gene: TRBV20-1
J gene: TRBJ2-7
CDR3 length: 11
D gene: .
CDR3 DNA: TGCAGTGCTAGAGCCAGGGACGAGCAGTACTTC
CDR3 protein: CSARARDEQYF

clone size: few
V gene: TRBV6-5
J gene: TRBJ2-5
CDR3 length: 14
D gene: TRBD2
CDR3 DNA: TGTGCCAGCAGTTACTCGGGGGGGGAGAGGCCCCAGTACTTC
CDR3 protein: CASSYSGGERPQYF

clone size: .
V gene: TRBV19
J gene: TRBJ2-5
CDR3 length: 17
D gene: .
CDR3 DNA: TGTGCCAGTAGTATCGGTTGGGGCAGGGTCGCCGGAGAGACCCAGTACTTC
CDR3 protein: CASSIGWGRVAGETQYF

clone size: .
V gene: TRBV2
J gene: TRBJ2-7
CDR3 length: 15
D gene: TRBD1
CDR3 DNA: TGTGCCAGCAGTCTAGACAGGGGAATGATCCACGAGCAGTACTTC
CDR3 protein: CASSLDRGMIHEQYF

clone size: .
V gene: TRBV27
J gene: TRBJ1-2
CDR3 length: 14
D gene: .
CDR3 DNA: TGTGCCAGCAGTTTAGTAAGGGGAAGCTATGGCTACACCTTC
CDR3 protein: CASSLVRGSYGYTF

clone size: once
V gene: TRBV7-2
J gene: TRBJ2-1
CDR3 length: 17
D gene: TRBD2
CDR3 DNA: TGTGCCAGCAGCTTCTCTAGCGGGAGGCCCCTTCGTAATGAGCAGTTCTTC
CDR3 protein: CASSFSSGRPLRNEQFF

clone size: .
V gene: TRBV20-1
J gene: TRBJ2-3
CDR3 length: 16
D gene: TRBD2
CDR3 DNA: TGCAGTGCTAGGGAGGGACTAGCGGCCAACACAGATACGCAGTATTTT
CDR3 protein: CSAREGLAANTDTQYF

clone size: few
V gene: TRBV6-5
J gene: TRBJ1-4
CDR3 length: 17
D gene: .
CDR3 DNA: TGTGCCAGCAGTTCCCCGCGAGGTCTTAAGTTTTTAGAAAAACTGTTTTTT
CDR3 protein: CASSSPRGLKFLEKLFF

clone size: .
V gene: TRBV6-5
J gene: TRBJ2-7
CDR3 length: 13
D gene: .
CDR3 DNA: TGTGCCAGCAGTTACGGAGGTCACTACGAGCAGTACTTC
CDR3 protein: CASSYGGHYEQYF

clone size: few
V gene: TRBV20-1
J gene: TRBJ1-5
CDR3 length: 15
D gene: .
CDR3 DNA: TGCAGTGCTAGGGCCAGCTTGGAGGGCAATCAGCCCCAGCATTTT
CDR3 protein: CSARASLEGNQPQHF

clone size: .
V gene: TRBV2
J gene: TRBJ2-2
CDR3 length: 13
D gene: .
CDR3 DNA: TGTGCCAGCAGTGGCAGGATCACCGGGGAGCTGTTTTTT
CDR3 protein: CASSGRITGELFF

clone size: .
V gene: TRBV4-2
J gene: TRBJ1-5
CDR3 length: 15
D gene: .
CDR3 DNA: TGTGCCAGCAGCCAAGATCGATTCGGGGGTTGGCCCCAGCATTTT
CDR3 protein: CASSQDRFGGWPQHF

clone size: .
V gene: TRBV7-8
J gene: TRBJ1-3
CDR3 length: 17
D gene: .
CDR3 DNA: TGTGCCAGCAGCTCGACTACAGGGCAGCTCGATGGAAACACCATATATTTT
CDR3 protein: CASSSTTGQLDGNTIYF

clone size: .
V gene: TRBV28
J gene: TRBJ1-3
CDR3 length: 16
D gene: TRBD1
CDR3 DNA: TGTGCCAGCAGTAGAGCAGGGGGCTTGGGTGGAAACACCATATATTTT
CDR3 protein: CASSRAGGLGGNTIYF

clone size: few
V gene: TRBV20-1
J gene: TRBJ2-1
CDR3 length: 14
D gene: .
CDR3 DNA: TGCAGTGCCGGGGGCGGGTACGTTTGGAATGAGCAGTTCTTC
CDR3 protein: CSAGGGYVWNEQFF

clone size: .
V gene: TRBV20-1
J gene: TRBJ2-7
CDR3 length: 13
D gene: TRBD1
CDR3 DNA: TGCAGTGCCCCCGCAGGGGGCTCCTACGAGCAGTACTTC
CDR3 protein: CSAPAGGSYEQYF

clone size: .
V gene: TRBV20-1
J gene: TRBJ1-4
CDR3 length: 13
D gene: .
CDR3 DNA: TGCAGTGCTAGATCCGACAGTTTGGAAAAACTGTTTTTT
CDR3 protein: CSARSDSLEKLFF

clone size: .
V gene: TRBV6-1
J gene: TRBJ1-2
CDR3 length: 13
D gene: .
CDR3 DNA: TGTGCCAGCAGTGACAGGGTGTCTCGTGGCTACACCTTC
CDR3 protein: CASSDRVSRGYTF

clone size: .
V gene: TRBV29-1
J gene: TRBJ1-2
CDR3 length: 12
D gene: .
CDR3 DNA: TGCAGCGTTGTAAACGGGGACTATGGCTACACCTTC
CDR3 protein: CSVVNGDYGYTF

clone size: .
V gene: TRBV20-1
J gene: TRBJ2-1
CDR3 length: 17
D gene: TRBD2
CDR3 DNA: TGCAGTGCTAGACCAAGAACTAGCGGTACTCTTGATAATGAGCAGTTCTTC
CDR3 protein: CSARPRTSGTLDNEQFF

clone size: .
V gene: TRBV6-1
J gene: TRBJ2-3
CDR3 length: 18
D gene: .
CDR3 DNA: TGTGCCAGCACCCCAGATGTGTGGGTCAAGGGAAACACAGATACGCAGTATTTT
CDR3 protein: CASTPDVWVKGNTDTQYF

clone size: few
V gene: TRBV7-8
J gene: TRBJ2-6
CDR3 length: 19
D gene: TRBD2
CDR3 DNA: TGTGCCAGCAGCTTGGGACTAGCGGGTTTCCTCTCTGGGGCCAACGTCCTGACTTTC
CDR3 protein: CASSLGLAGFLSGANVLTF

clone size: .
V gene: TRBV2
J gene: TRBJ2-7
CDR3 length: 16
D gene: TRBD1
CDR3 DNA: TGTGCCATCAAGAGGCTCCGGGGACAGATATCCTACGAGCAGTACTTC
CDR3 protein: CAIKRLRGQISYEQYF